This paragraph reports one T cell receptor beta chain. Antigen unknown. The method was immunoSEQ multiplex PCR; TCRdb's version includes in-frame clones alone and lacks a portion of them. The data hold 210,000 or so clones, with approximately 94% observed a single time. The data were taken from a study of T cell responses to AZD1222 COVID-19 vaccine. Study conclusions and caveats: The study found vaccine-associated CD4 TCRs spanning spike, dominant at 160-218 and 743-854. Recipients of two AZD1222 doses showed rising Spike-specific TCR breadth and depth. Females made up more of the donors, who were largely white British, and clonal diversity may have come out too low.

The ends lost 10 bases at V and 4 bases at J; junction bases unmatched: 12. Germline loops: CDR1 ENHRY, CDR2 SYGVKD. The CDR3 extends over 15 amino acids. Sequences were derived from peripheral blood, sampled 28 days after the second dose of the MenACWY control vaccine. The receptor was isolated from an adult who received the MenACWY meningococcal vaccine as a control. The gene calls are TRBV10-3 and TRBJ2-7; the match to TRBD2 covers 11 bases. The CDR3 nucleotides are TGTGCCACCGAGGGAGGGACTAGCGGAGCTTACGAGCAGTACTTC. Translating it yields CATEGGTSGAYEQYF.